These 22 T cell receptor beta chains were all obtained from the same sample, sequenced in a study of cytotoxic CD8 clonotypes in ibrutinib-treated CLL. Assay: immunoSEQ multiplex PCR; the TCRdb copy retains only in-frame clones and omits some. The data show about 29,000 clones, 75% to 85% seen once. Sequencing used PBMCs, obtained after 24 months of ibrutinib treatment. The receptors were gathered from a human donor with chronic lymphocytic leukemia.

The chain joins TRBV9 to TRBJ1-3; D call uncertain. Germline V lookup: CDR1 SGDLS, CDR2 YYNGEE. The CDR3 is 14 residues long. Deletions cut 3 bases from V and 0 bases from J, with 7 bases between. The CDR3 nucleotides are TGTGCCAGCAGCGCGACTGACTCTGGAAACACCATATATTTT. Its translation: CASSATDSGNTIYF.

This clone came up a few times. Relative to the germline gene, one junction end is altered; a read error may explain this. This chain links TRBV5-4 with TRBJ2-6; the D gene is possibly TRBD1 (6 bases). The CDR3 sequence is 19 residues long. The germline V gene has CDR1 SGHNT and CDR2 YYREEE (reference sequence). As DNA, the CDR3 is TGTGCCGGCAGCCACTCCTTAAGGGGGTTTGGGTCTGGGGCCAACGTCCTGACTTTC. As protein: CAGSHSLRGFGSGANVLTF.

This rearrangement joins TRBV19 to TRBJ2-5, with D tentatively TRBD1 (6 bases). This CDR3 comprises 13 residues. Germline CDR1 is LNHDA and CDR2 is SQIVND (reference sequence). Trimming cost V 8 bases and J 4 bases, with 14 bases left between them. This CDR3 is CASSGQTRETQYF. CDR3 bases: TGTGCCAGTTCCGGACAGACCCGAGAGACCCAGTACTTC.

The chain links TRBV19 to TRBJ1-6; maybe TRBD1 (6 bases). The germline V and J ends were trimmed by 9 bases and 6 bases, with 12 bases remaining between them. Germline values: CDR1 LNHDA, CDR2 SQIVND (reference sequence). The CDR3 consists of 13 residues. CDR3 protein: CASTGFLNSPLHF. The CDR3 bases are TGTGCCAGCACAGGGTTTCTTAATTCACCCCTCCACTTT.

There are a few counts of this clone. This sequence joins TRBV7-3 and TRBJ2-2; 10 bases map to TRBD1. The length of the CDR3 is 17 residues. Germline V gene sequence: CDR1 SGHTA, CDR2 FQGTGA. Unmatched junction bases numbered 11, after V lost 4 bases and J lost 6 bases. CDR3 loop: CASSSTGGTGVPGELFF. The CDR3, as DNA: TGTGCCAGCAGCTCGACCGGGGGGACAGGGGTTCCCGGGGAGCTGTTTTTT.

This chain links TRBV7-2 with TRBJ2-3; D possibly corresponds to TRBD2 (6 bases). Germline CDR1 reads SGHTA; CDR2 reads FQGNSA. V gave up 1 base and J gave up 0 bases, with 11 bases separating them. This CDR3 is built from 16 residues. The CDR3: CASSLVGGFSTDTQYF. In DNA form, the CDR3 reads TGTGCCAGCAGCTTAGTTGGGGGGTTCAGCACAGATACGCAGTATTTT.

V usage is TRBV5-6 and J usage is TRBJ2-1; 11 bases are a match to TRBD2. Losses at the gene ends were 6 bases for V and 4 bases for J; bases not matched to a gene: 15. Germline values: CDR1 SGHDT, CDR2 YYEEEE. The CDR3 sequence is 18 residues long. Written as DNA, the CDR3 is TGTGCCAGCATGTCTAGCGGGGGGCCCCCTCGATTTTACAATGAGCAGTTCTTC. It encodes CASMSSGGPPRFYNEQFF.

The genes are TRBV6-5 and TRBJ1-2; D remains ambiguous. In germline, CDR1 is MNHEY, CDR2 SVGAGI. V lost 10 bases, J lost 0 bases, and 6 bases lay in between. CDR3 length: 11 residues. CDR3 coding DNA: TGTGCCACCACAACTAACTATGGCTACACCTTC. Its protein product is CATTTNYGYTF.

The CDR3 bases are TGTGCCAGCGGGGGGGGACTGACAGATACGCAGTATTTT. Protein sequence: CASGGGLTDTQYF. The chain is built from TRBV2 and TRBJ2-3, with 7 bases identical to TRBD2. This CDR3 is 13 amino acids long. Germline-derived CDR1 and CDR2 are SNHLY and FYNNEI. V lost 8 bases and J lost 3; bases outside the gene matches: 5. Full variable domain (missing parts from reference TRBV2 and TRBJ2-3): EPEVTQTPSHQVTQMGQEVILRCVPISNHLYFYWYRQILGQKVEFLVSFYNNEISEKSEIFDDQFSVERPDGSNFTLKIRSTKLEDSAMYFCASGGGLTDTQYFGPGTRLTVL.

For the CDR3, the DNA is TGTGCCAGCAGACGACAGGGGGCTTCACGAGGATACTATGGCTACACCTTC. It encodes CASRRQGASRGYYGYTF. The chain employs TRBV27 and TRBJ1-2; 10 positions match TRBD1. The length of the CDR3 is 17 residues. V lost 6 bases, J lost 3 bases, and 13 bases stayed unmatched. CDR1 and CDR2 (germline): MNHEY, SMNVEV (reference sequence).

The chain recombines TRBV5-4 with TRBJ2-2; TRBD2 agrees at 7 bases. Trimming cost V 2 bases and J 7 bases; bases outside gene matches: 8. CDR3 length: 15 residues. Germline V CDR1 and CDR2: SGHNT, YYREEE (reference sequence). The CDR3: CASSFVSGAHGELFF. CDR3 sequence (DNA): TGTGCCAGCAGCTTTGTAAGCGGGGCTCACGGGGAGCTGTTTTTT. Full variable domain (remainder filled in from reference TRBV5-4 and TRBJ2-2): ETGVTQSPTHLIKTRGQQVTLRCSSQSGHNTVSWYQQALGQGPQFIFQYYREEENGRGNFPPRFSGLQFPNYSSELNVNALELDDSALYLCASSFVSGAHGELFFGEGSRLTVL.

CDR3 loop: CASGLRVSAKNIQYF. The CDR3 DNA sequence: TGTGCCAGCGGGCTAAGGGTTTCCGCCAAAAACATTCAGTACTTC. J is TRBJ2-4 and V is TRBV2; the D is unclear. Germline CDR1 SNHLY, CDR2 FYNNEI. The CDR3 extends over 15 amino acids. The V end was cut by 8 bases, the J end by 1 base, with 15 bases between. Full variable domain (outside the CDR3, taken from reference TRBV2 and TRBJ2-4): EPEVTQTPSHQVTQMGQEVILRCVPISNHLYFYWYRQILGQKVEFLVSFYNNEISEKSEIFDDQFSVERPDGSNFTLKIRSTKLEDSAMYFCASGLRVSAKNIQYFGAGTRLSVL.

About this clone: Other DNA sequences in this sample translate to the same CDR3. The chain links TRBV2 to TRBJ2-2; 14 positions agree with TRBD2. V shed 5 bases, J shed 6 bases, and the junction held 5 bases outside the gene matches. The CDR3 has 16 amino acids. CDR1 and CDR2 from the germline V gene are SNHLY and FYNNEI. CDR3 protein: CASSLGLAGGAGELFF. The DNA of the CDR3 is TGTGCCAGCAGTTTAGGACTAGCGGGGGGTGCCGGGGAGCTGTTTTTT.

This chain uses TRBV4-1 with TRBJ1-1, with 7 bases aligning to TRBD1. The V gene's germline CDR1 is MGHRA and CDR2 YSYEKL. With 4 bases clipped from V and 5 bases from J, the junction kept 13 bases outside the gene matches. This CDR3 comprises 16 residues. In DNA form, the CDR3 reads TGCGCCAGCAGCCCTACCTTTCGGACAGGCGGGACTGAAGCTTTCTTT. Amino acid sequence: CASSPTFRTGGTEAFF.

The V gene is TRBV30, the J gene TRBJ1-6; D remains unclear. Germline values: CDR1 GTSNPN, CDR2 SVGIG (reference sequence). This CDR3 has 14 residues. The ends were cut back, 1 base at V and 8 bases at J, with 12 bases in the middle. The CDR3 nucleotides read TGTGCCTGGAGTGGGACCTTTGGGGATTCACCCCTCCACTTT. Translated: CAWSGTFGDSPLHF.

This CDR3 is CASSWQGGYSGNTIYF. The CDR3, as DNA: TGTGCCAGCAGTTGGCAGGGGGGTTACTCTGGAAACACCATATATTTT. The chain recombines TRBV6-5 with TRBJ1-3; 7 bases are shared with TRBD1. CDR1 and CDR2 (germline): MNHEY, SVGAGI. The CDR3 covers 16 residues. J lost 0 bases, V lost 4 bases, and 6 bases had no gene match.

The chain recombines TRBV5-5 with TRBJ2-5, with 10 bases that match TRBD2. Germline V gene data show CDR1 as SGHKS and CDR2 as YYEKEE (reference sequence). The CDR3 covers 19 residues. V gave up 3 bases and J gave up 0 bases; unmatched junction bases: 14. CDR3 in DNA: TGTGCCAGCAGCTCCACAATTATAGCGGGGGGTATCTACCAAGAGACCCAGTACTTC. This gives the protein CASSSTIIAGGIYQETQYF.

The chain employs TRBV19 and TRBJ2-1; TRBD1 aligns across 9 bases. Germline V gives CDR1 LNHDA, CDR2 SQIVND (reference sequence). V trimming: 5 bases; J trimming: 3 bases; junction bases outside the gene matches: 11. CDR3 length: 17 residues. DNA for the CDR3: TGTGCCAGTAGTTTTTCGCTGGGACAGGGATTCTACAATGAGCAGTTCTTC. It translates to CASSFSLGQGFYNEQFF.

V is TRBV2 and J is TRBJ2-7; 10 nucleotides align to TRBD1. The CDR3 loop spans 15 amino acids. The junction had 7 bases not matched to a gene; V was cut back by 3 bases and J by 5 bases. Looked up from germline, CDR1 is SNHLY and CDR2 is FYNNEI. Here the CDR3 reads CASSEYGQGVDEQYF. In DNA form, the CDR3 reads TGTGCCAGCAGTGAGTACGGACAGGGGGTCGACGAGCAGTACTTC.

The chain joins TRBV5-1 to TRBJ1-3; D remains unclear. CDR3 length: 14 amino acids. V was cut by 0 bases and J by 3 bases, with 7 bases left in between. Germline CDR1 reads SGHRS; CDR2 reads YFSETQ. The CDR3 sequence is CASSLDGSGNTIYF. CDR3 nucleotide sequence: TGCGCCAGCAGCTTGGACGGGAGTGGAAACACCATATATTTT.

The CDR3, as DNA: TGTGCCAGCGGACCGGACAGGGGCCGGGGCGATACGCAGTATTTT. This codes for CASGPDRGRGDTQYF. The chain carries TRBV28 and TRBJ2-3; 9 nucleotides agree with TRBD1. Germline lookup yields CDR1 MDHEN and CDR2 SYDVKM. Trimming took 8 bases from V and 6 from J; bases not matched to a gene: 12. The length of the CDR3 is 15 residues.

V is TRBV10-3 and J is TRBJ2-3, with 7 bases fitting TRBD2. After removal of 4 bases from V and 0 bases from J, the junction contained 4 bases not matched to a gene. The CDR3 totals 15 residues. Germline V gives CDR1 ENHRY, CDR2 SYGVKD. The CDR3 sequence: CAISAGRDSTDTQYF. Written as DNA, the CDR3 is TGTGCCATCAGTGCGGGGAGGGATAGCACAGATACGCAGTATTTT.